These 27 T cell receptor beta chains were sequenced from one sample in a study of shared clonotypes between healthy human individuals (dated by TCRdb to the early 2020s). The library was made by the immunoSEQ multiplex PCR assay. TCRdb took this table from immuneACCESS and kept in-frame rearrangements with V and J called. Such tables lack part of the clones; where checked against another copy, unresolved V genes explain under half of the gap, and the rest is unexplained. The sample contains 2 million to 2.5 million clones, approximately 94% of them found a single time. The ten biggest clones cover more than 0.1% of the sample. Sequencing used naive CD4+ T cells sorted from blood. The sample's cell subset or site label, decoded: CD45RA+ positively selected. The receptors derive from a man younger than 35 in good health.

V and J are TRBV7-9 and TRBJ2-1, with 8 bases matching TRBD1. The CDR3 has 17 amino acids. Trimming removed 5 bases from V and 0 bases from J; junction bases left unmatched: 9. Germline V gene lookup returns CDR1 SEHNR and CDR2 FQNEAQ (reference sequence). The CDR3: CASSLGTGPSSYNEQFF. In nucleotides, the CDR3 is TGTGCCAGCAGCCTCGGGACAGGTCCTAGCTCCTACAATGAGCAGTTCTTC.

The V call is TRBV12-5, the J call TRBJ2-1; TRBD2 agrees at 9 bases. CDR3 length equals 14 residues. J was trimmed by 11 bases and V by 4 bases; bases with no gene match: 9. CDR1 and CDR2 (germline): LGHNT, FRNRAP. DNA for the CDR3: TGTGCTAGTGGTTCGAATATAGCGGGGGTGAAGCAGTTCTTC. Its translation: CASGSNIAGVKQFF. Filled out from reference TRBV12-5 and TRBJ2-1, the complete variable domain reads DARVTQTPRHKVTEMGQEVTMRCQPILGHNTVFWYRQTMMQGLELLAYFRNRAPLDDSGMPKDRFSAEMPDATLATLKIQPSEPRDSAVYFCASGSNIAGVKQFFGPGTRLTVL.

This clone was picked up one time. The V and J genes are TRBV9 and TRBJ1-6; D may be TRBD1 (6 bases). The length of the CDR3 is 14 residues. V lost 4 bases and J lost 2, with 7 bases in between. Germline V gives CDR1 SGDLS, CDR2 YYNGEE. CDR3 sequence: CASSRDTYNSPLHF. Here the CDR3 DNA reads TGTGCCAGCAGCCGGGACACCTATAATTCACCCCTCCACTTT.

This chain joins TRBV7-2 and TRBJ1-2; tentative D call: TRBD1 (5 bases). The CDR3 spans 14 residues. Germline CDR1 is SGHTA and CDR2 is FQGNSA. The V and J ends lost 4 bases and 6 bases respectively, with 15 bases between them. The CDR3 is CASSSYSGTHGYTF. The CDR3 nucleotides read TGTGCCAGCAGCTCTTATTCCGGGACGCATGGCTACACCTTC.

The rearrangement uses TRBV5-1 and TRBJ2-5, with unresolved D. Per germline, CDR1 SGHRS and CDR2 YFSETQ. The V gene lost 4 bases and the J gene lost 2 bases, with 15 bases spanning the gap. The CDR3 has 15 residues. The chain's CDR3 is CASSLPDRRQETQYF. As DNA, the CDR3 is TGCGCCAGCAGCCTGCCGGACCGACGGCAAGAGACCCAGTACTTC.

In this sample, this clone turned up a few times. This sequence joins TRBV15 and TRBJ1-5, with 10 bases identical to TRBD1. The CDR3 contains 14 residues. V lost 4 bases and J lost 6; bases outside the gene matches: 3. Germline V lookup: CDR1 LNHNV, CDR2 YYDKDF (reference sequence). In DNA form, the CDR3 reads TGTGCCACCAGCATCCGGGACAGGGGTCAGCCCCAGCATTTT. It yields the protein CATSIRDRGQPQHF.

The chain has TRBV10-1 and TRBJ2-1; 11 bases map to TRBD2. With V trimmed by 4 bases and J by 2 bases, 4 bases remained unmatched. This CDR3 is built from 16 residues. Germline CDR1 reads WNHNN; CDR2 reads SYGVQD (reference sequence). The CDR3 reads CASSVRLAGTYNEQFF. The CDR3 nucleotides read TGCGCCAGCAGTGTGCGACTAGCGGGAACCTACAATGAGCAGTTCTTC.

The chain carries TRBV2 and TRBJ2-7; D uncertain. Trimming pared 3 bases from V and 0 bases from J, leaving 9 bases between. Looked up from germline, CDR1 is SNHLY and CDR2 is FYNNEI. The CDR3 is 14 amino acids. The CDR3 region has the DNA TGTGCCAGCAGTGACTGGCAGACCTCCTACGAGCAGTACTTC. Encoded protein: CASSDWQTSYEQYF.

The V and J genes are TRBV9 and TRBJ2-2; perhaps TRBD1 as D (6 bases). The germline V gene has CDR1 SGDLS and CDR2 YYNGEE. The CDR3 is 15 amino acids. The V end was cut by 4 bases, the J end by 5 bases, with 15 bases between. This chain's CDR3 is CASSLDPRGTGELFF. For the CDR3, the DNA is TGTGCCAGCAGCCTTGATCCCAGGGGAACCGGGGAGCTGTTTTTT.

The chain joins TRBV2 to TRBJ1-5; D might be TRBD1 (5 bases). The ends were cut back, 6 bases at V and 5 bases at J, with 11 bases in the middle. From germline, CDR1 is SNHLY and CDR2 FYNNEI. The CDR3 contains 13 residues. CDR3 sequence (DNA): TGTGCCAGCAGCAGGGAGAGGGATCAGCCCCAGCATTTT. As protein: CASSRERDQPQHF.

The V and J genes are TRBV18 and TRBJ2-5; perhaps TRBD2 as D (5 bases). The CDR3 totals 13 residues. CDR1 is KGHSH and CDR2 is LQKENI in the germline V gene. Trimming took off 3 bases at V and 5 bases at J, with 10 bases between the two ends. CDR3 protein: CASSPGLMETQYF. CDR3 nucleotide sequence: TGTGCCAGCTCACCTGGACTGATGGAGACCCAGTACTTC.

The CDR3 DNA reads TGTGCCAGCAGGAGGACAGGGAAGAACACTGAAGCTTTCTTT. This translates into CASRRTGKNTEAFF. This rearrangement joins TRBV5-6 to TRBJ1-1; 8 positions match TRBD1. J was trimmed by 1 base and V by 5 bases; bases with no gene match: 4. The germline V gene encodes CDR1 SGHDT and CDR2 YYEEEE. This CDR3 comprises 14 residues.

V and J are TRBV11-3 and TRBJ2-1; TRBD2 agrees at 9 bases. Germline CDR1 and CDR2: SGHNT and YENEEA. V shed 1 base, J shed 8 bases, and the junction held 9 bases outside the gene matches. This CDR3 is built from 16 residues. This CDR3 is CASSLGRLAVDDEQFF. CDR3 in DNA: TGTGCCAGCAGCTTAGGTCGACTAGCGGTGGACGATGAGCAGTTCTTC.

The genes are TRBV28 and TRBJ1-3; D call uncertain. Germline V gene data show CDR1 as MDHEN and CDR2 as SYDVKM. The CDR3 runs to 12 residues. V was shortened by 7 bases and J by 3 bases, with 7 bases between the two germline ends. DNA for the CDR3: TGTGCCAGCACGCCTTTTGGAAACACCATATATTTT. Its protein product is CASTPFGNTIYF.

This chain joins TRBV10-3 and TRBJ2-5, with D uncertain. The CDR3 is made up of 15 amino acids. The V end lost 0 bases, the J end lost 5 bases, and 13 bases lay between the germline ends. CDR1 and CDR2 (germline): ENHRY, SYGVKD. The CDR3, as DNA: TGTGCCATCAGTGAGTCGACCGGACCGTATGAGACCCAGTACTTC. Its protein product is CAISESTGPYETQYF.

The chain joins TRBV6-1 to TRBJ2-7; 9 nucleotides agree with TRBD1. Trimming cost V 2 bases and J 0 bases; bases outside gene matches: 5. Germline V gene sequence: CDR1 MNHNS, CDR2 SASEGT. This CDR3 is built from 16 residues. The CDR3 DNA is TGTGCCAGCAGTGAAAGAGGGACAGGGAGCTCCTACGAGCAGTACTTC. This translates into CASSERGTGSSYEQYF.

The sample holds one count of this clone. Here the CDR3 DNA reads TGTGCCAGCAGCTTAGAACTAGCGGGCCTAACCTACGAGCAGTACTTC. This codes for CASSLELAGLTYEQYF. The chain uses TRBV7-2 and TRBJ2-7; 9 bases line up with TRBD2. This CDR3 has 16 amino acids. Germline-derived CDR1 and CDR2 are SGHTA and FQGNSA. J lost 2 bases, V lost 1 base, and 6 bases had no gene match.

This chain uses TRBV10-2 with TRBJ2-7; a possible D gene is TRBD2 (6 bases). This CDR3 contains 13 residues. V shed 6 bases and J shed 0 bases, with 9 bases lying between them. Germline lookup yields CDR1 WSHSY and CDR2 SAAADI. The chain's CDR3 is CASRVAASYEQYF. CDR3 DNA: TGCGCCAGCAGAGTAGCGGCCTCCTACGAGCAGTACTTC.

As regards this clone: This specimen includes other DNA sequences encoding the same CDR3. The chain is built from TRBV7-2 and TRBJ2-7, with 12 bases fitting TRBD2. Germline values: CDR1 SGHTA, CDR2 FQGNSA. V shed 5 bases and J 4 bases; nucleotides not matched to a gene: 0. The CDR3 has 13 amino acids. The CDR3 DNA sequence: TGTGCCAGCAGCGGACTAGCGGGGTACGAGCAGTACTTC. This codes for CASSGLAGYEQYF.

A word on this clone: The same CDR3 arises from other DNA sequences in this sample as well. V usage is TRBV7-2 and J usage is TRBJ2-7; TRBD2 aligns across 9 bases. This CDR3 comprises 13 residues. The J segment lost 3 bases and the V segment lost 4 bases, leaving 1 base of the junction unmatched. Looked up from germline, CDR1 is SGHTA and CDR2 is FQGNSA. CDR3 DNA: TGTGCCAGCAGCTCGCGGGGGGGCTACGAGCAGTACTTC. It encodes CASSSRGGYEQYF.

This rearrangement joins TRBV6-5 to TRBJ2-5; possible D gene TRBD2, 6 bases. The germline CDR1 and CDR2 sequences are MNHEY and SVGAGI. There are 14 residues in the CDR3. The ends were cut back, 8 bases at V and 2 bases at J, with 15 bases in the middle. The CDR3 here is CASRPGTSQETQYF. Here the CDR3 DNA reads TGTGCCAGCCGGCCCGGGACTTCGCAAGAGACCCAGTACTTC.

The V and J genes are TRBV7-9 and TRBJ2-3, with 9 bases lining up with TRBD2. Germline V lookup: CDR1 SEHNR, CDR2 FQNEAQ (reference sequence). After removal of 6 bases from V and 0 bases from J, the junction contained 4 bases not matched to a gene. The CDR3 contains 15 residues. CDR3 sequence (DNA): TGTGCCAGCAGATCTAGCGGGACAAGCACAGATACGCAGTATTTT. It specifies CASRSSGTSTDTQYF.

The V and J genes are TRBV19 and TRBJ2-1, with D perhaps TRBD2 (6 bases). Trimming took off 4 bases at V and 8 bases at J, with 15 bases between the two ends. CDR1 and CDR2 from the germline V gene are LNHDA and SQIVND (reference sequence). This CDR3 is 14 amino acids long. CDR3 coding DNA: TGTGCCAGTAGTAAGGACTACTTTAGGGATGAGCAGTTCTTC. This sequence encodes CASSKDYFRDEQFF.

This clone showed up just once. The chain joins TRBV5-4 to TRBJ1-4, with D hard to call. CDR3 length: 15 residues. V was clipped by 0 bases and J by 8 bases, with 14 bases between them. Germline V gene data show CDR1 as SGHNT and CDR2 as YYREEE (reference sequence). CDR3 DNA sequence: TGTGCCAGCAGCTTGGGCGTGCAGGTGGGCGAAAAACTGTTTTTT. Translation gives CASSLGVQVGEKLFF.

As for this clone: Other DNA sequences within the sample encode an identical CDR3. This chain uses TRBV5-6 with TRBJ2-7, with D perhaps matching TRBD1 (5 bases). Germline loops: CDR1 SGHDT, CDR2 YYEEEE. The CDR3 runs to 12 residues. V lost 3 bases, J lost 4 bases, and 8 bases lay in between. DNA of the CDR3: TGTGCCAGCAGCTCATCAGGGTACGAGCAGTACTTC. This sequence encodes CASSSSGYEQYF.

The J gene is TRBJ1-1, the V gene TRBV6-5; D is uncertain. Per the germline V gene, CDR1 is MNHEY and CDR2 is SVGAGI. The V gene lost 8 bases and the J gene lost 0 bases, with 10 bases spanning the gap. The CDR3 has 13 amino acids. The CDR3 region is CASGEGVNTEAFF. CDR3 sequence (DNA): TGTGCCAGCGGGGAGGGAGTGAACACTGAAGCTTTCTTT.

The gene calls are TRBV19 and TRBJ1-1, with 8 positions matching TRBD1. The CDR3 consists of 12 residues. J gave up 11 bases and V 8 bases, and 10 bases lay outside the gene matches. Per germline, CDR1 LNHDA and CDR2 SQIVND (reference sequence). The CDR3 nucleotides are TGTGCCAGTGGCGACAGGGGTTCGTTTGCTTTCTTT. Its translation is CASGDRGSFAFF.